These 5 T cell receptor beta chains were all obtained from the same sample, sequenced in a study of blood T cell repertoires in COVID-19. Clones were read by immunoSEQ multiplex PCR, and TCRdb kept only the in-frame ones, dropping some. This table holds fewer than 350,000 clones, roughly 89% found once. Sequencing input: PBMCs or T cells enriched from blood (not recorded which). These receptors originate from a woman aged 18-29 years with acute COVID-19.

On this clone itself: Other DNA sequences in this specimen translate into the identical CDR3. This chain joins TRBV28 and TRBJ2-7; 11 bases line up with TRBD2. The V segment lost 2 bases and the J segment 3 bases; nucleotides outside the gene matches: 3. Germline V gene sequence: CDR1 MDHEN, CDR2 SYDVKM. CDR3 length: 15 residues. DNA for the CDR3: TGTGCCAGCAGTTTAGATGGGACTAGCGGCTACGAGCAGTACTTC. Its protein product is CASSLDGTSGYEQYF.

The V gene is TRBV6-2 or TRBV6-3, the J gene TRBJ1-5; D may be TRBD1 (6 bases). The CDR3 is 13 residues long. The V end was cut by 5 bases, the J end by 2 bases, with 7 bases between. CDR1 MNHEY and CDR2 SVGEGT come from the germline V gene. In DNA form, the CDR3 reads TGTGCCAGCAGTAAGGGGGGCAATCAGCCCCAGCATTTT. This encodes CASSKGGNQPQHF.

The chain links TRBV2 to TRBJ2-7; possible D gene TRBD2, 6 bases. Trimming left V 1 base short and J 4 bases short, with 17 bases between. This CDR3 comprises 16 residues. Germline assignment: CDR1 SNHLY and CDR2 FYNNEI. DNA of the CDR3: TGTGCCAGCAGTGAAGGGGACCCACAAGGAGGGTACGAGCAGTACTTC. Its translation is CASSEGDPQGGYEQYF.

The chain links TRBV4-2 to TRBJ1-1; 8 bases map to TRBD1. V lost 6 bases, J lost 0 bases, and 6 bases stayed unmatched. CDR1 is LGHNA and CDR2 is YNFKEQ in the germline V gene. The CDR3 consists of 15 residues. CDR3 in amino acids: CASREGDRMNTEAFF. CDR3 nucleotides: TGTGCCAGCAGAGAAGGGGACAGGATGAACACTGAAGCTTTCTTT.

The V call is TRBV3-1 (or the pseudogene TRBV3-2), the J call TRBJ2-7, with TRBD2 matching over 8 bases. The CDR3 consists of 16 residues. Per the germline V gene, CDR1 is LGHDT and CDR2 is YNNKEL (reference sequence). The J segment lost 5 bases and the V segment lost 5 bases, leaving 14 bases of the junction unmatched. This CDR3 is CASSKPRVAGNDEQYF. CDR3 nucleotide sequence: TGTGCCAGCAGCAAACCCCGGGTAGCGGGAAACGACGAGCAGTACTTC.